This T cell receptor (beta chain) was profiled in a study of T cells in Graves' hyperthyroidism and ophthalmopathy (dated by TCRdb to the late 2010s). Concerning the study at large: Peripheral blood was collected at initial diagnosis, before any treatment. After blood sampling, hyperthyroidism patients were treated with methimazole at a starting dose of 30 mg daily, and ophthalmopathy patients were treated with high-dose intravenous methylprednisolone. The roughly 91 discovery patients were randomly divided into training and test sets at a 7:3 ratio. Thyroid tissue and blood T-cell repertoires from over 5 Graves' hyperthyroidism patients were also compared in the study. Prospective prediction of ophthalmopathy was tested in an independent validation cohort consisting of fewer than 20 hyperthyroidism patients and 15 or so patients who later progressed to ophthalmopathy. TCR V-J signatures able to tell the groups apart were searched for in a discovery cohort of 90 to 100 patients, of whom about 40 had Graves' ophthalmopathy and 57 had stable Graves' hyperthyroidism. The paper describes TCR Vbeta CDR3 sequencing of 135 peripheral blood samples, made up of 43 ophthalmopathy patients, around 78 hyperthyroidism patients and about 17 progressor patients. Paper-wide results and their limitations: A 13 V-J signature model separated ophthalmopathy from stable hyperthyroidism, with over 85% sensitivity and roughly 81% specificity in cross-validation and 80%/75% in testing. No statistical method was used to fix the sample size in advance, and group allocation was not hidden from the investigators. In validation, the model predicted progression to ophthalmopathy a median of around six months before onset, with roughly 70% sensitivity and about 72% specificity. Most expanded thyroid clonotypes (frequency above 0.001) were also detected in blood, suggesting blood repertoires may reflect thyroid immune responses.

Many counts were recorded for this clonotype. Its antigen is unknown. Per-base quality was not reported, and no clone a single base away is much larger than it. Graves' hyperthyroidism was defined as stable when no progression to ophthalmopathy occurred over 18 months of follow-up. Hyperthyroidism patients were aged 18 to 65 years and newly diagnosed, with disease duration of less than 2 months. Patients with uncontrolled infections, other autoimmune diseases, pregnancy or lactation were excluded. Diagnoses relied on clinical symptoms, serum thyroxine and TRAb, thyroid ultrasound and orbital computed tomography. PBMCs were isolated from about 9 ml of fresh peripheral blood by Ficoll-Paque density gradient centrifugation. Total RNA was extracted using Trizol reagent, and RNA quality was assessed on an Agilent 2100 Bioanalyzer. The TCR beta CDR3 regions were amplified from the RNA transcripts. The TCR CDR3 was subjected to a first round of RT-PCR using the HTBI primer set and the Qiagen OneStep RT-PCR kit. Libraries were constructed in a second round of multiplex PCR, after which size selection and purification were performed. The libraries were sequenced on an Illumina HiSeq2000 using paired-end 100 bp reads. As for the authors' bioinformatics: SOAPnuke was used to process the raw data, throwing out any read that contained adapters or uncalled bases, had a mean Phred below 15, or lacked an exact constant-primer or identifier match. High-quality paired reads were merged using COPE v1.2.5, and each unique nucleotide sequence was defined as a clonotype. MiTCR v1.1 was used to align the clonotypes against IMGT TRBV, TRBD and TRBJ reference segments. Only V-J combinations with frequency above 0.0001, covering approximately 99% of repertoires, were analysed. A TCS score was defined as the ratio of F50 (clonal expansion) to E x V (chaos), with BLOSUM62-based TCRdist applied between CDR3 peptides within each V-J. Welch's t-statistics and random forest reduced around 510 V-J features to roughly 13, which were used in a naive Bayes classifier (R e1071). Using fastp trimming at Q25 and MiXCR clonotype assembly, TCRdb reanalyzed the public sequencing data and kept in-frame beta chains. Rows are unified per CDR3 protein, each entry keeping the most common DNA and genes. The V and J calls, along with clone size, are taken from TCRdb and not from the paper's own processing. The sample data list hundreds of thousands of distinct CDR3 sequences, and around 15% of these were observed just once. Clones ranked in the top ten supply around 3.9% of the sample.

Sequences were obtained from blood. The receptor was derived from a woman younger than 45 with Graves' hyperthyroidism.

The bases read TGTGCCAGCAGTTACCCGGGCCTTGGGGGTGAGAATGAGCAGTTCTTC. This translates into CASSYPGLGGENEQFF. Recombination joined TRBV6-5 with TRBJ2-1; the D gene cannot be resolved beyond TRBD1 or TRBD2, each matching 5 bases. Trimming at the junction amounts to 2 bases on V and 7 bases on J, and the germline ends lie 18 bases apart. The CDR3 runs 16 amino acids, cysteine and phenylalanine included. CDR3 DNA is the only sequence kept; it has 48 bases, read in frame from the first base. Via the germline V gene, CDR1 is MNHEY and CDR2 SVGAGI.